Presented here are 10 T cell receptor beta chains from one specimen sequenced in a study of PD-1 blockade in classical Hodgkin lymphoma. TCRdb keeps only in-frame clones here, not all; method: immunoSEQ multiplex PCR. The sample has about 35,000 clones, 90% seen once; the top ten hold approximately 0.23%. Exposure to brentuximab vedotin varied, and each patient had relapsed following autologous stem cell transplantation. Thawed PBMCs were the source of CD4+ T cells, purified by magnetic negative selection. The sample was CD4+ T cells from blood, taken at baseline. The receptors here all came from a human donor with classical Hodgkin lymphoma.

The rearrangement joins TRBV30 to TRBJ2-3; D possibly corresponds to TRBD2 (6 bases). V lost 4 bases, J lost 1 base, and 9 bases lay in between. The CDR3 spans 13 residues. Germline-derived CDR1 and CDR2 are GTSNPN and SVGIG (reference sequence). The CDR3 sequence: CAWNSGGTDTQYF. As DNA, the CDR3 is TGTGCCTGGAATTCGGGAGGCACAGATACGCAGTATTTT.

The V gene is TRBV7-9, the J gene TRBJ1-1; no clear D gene. This CDR3 is 14 amino acids long. Germline CDR1 SEHNR, CDR2 FQNEAQ (reference sequence). With 0 bases removed from V and 2 bases from J, the gap between germline ends came to 7 bases. The CDR3 loop reads CASSLAGINTEAFF. The CDR3 coding sequence is TGTGCCAGCAGCTTAGCCGGGATTAACACTGAAGCTTTCTTT.

The chain has TRBV19 and TRBJ1-2; D not certain. This CDR3 has 12 amino acids. Germline values: CDR1 LNHDA, CDR2 SQIVND (reference sequence). V was trimmed by 7 bases and J by 5 bases, leaving 11 bases between them. CDR3 nucleotides: TGTGCCAGTACCCAAGAGTCGTATGGCTACACCTTC. Amino acids: CASTQESYGYTF.

The chain carries TRBV19 and TRBJ2-7; D gene ambiguous. V lost 5 bases and J 3 bases, leaving 14 bases between the germline ends. In germline, CDR1 is LNHDA, CDR2 SQIVND (reference sequence). This CDR3 has 14 residues. The DNA of the CDR3 is TGTGCCAGTAGTCCGACCGGCGAATTCTACGAGCAGTACTTC. Its protein product is CASSPTGEFYEQYF.

In this sample, this clone turned up a few times. The chain employs TRBV7-9 and TRBJ1-2; D may be TRBD1 (6 bases). Trimming stripped 0 bases from V and 6 bases from J, with 11 bases between. Germline assignment: CDR1 SEHNR and CDR2 FQNEAQ (reference sequence). This CDR3 has 14 residues. The CDR3: CASSLAQGRDGYTF. CDR3 sequence (DNA): TGTGCCAGCAGCTTAGCGCAGGGGCGAGATGGCTACACCTTC.

V and J are TRBV5-6 and TRBJ1-1; no reliable D call. The V end lost 4 bases, the J end lost 3 bases, and 16 bases lay between the germline ends. Per germline, CDR1 SGHDT and CDR2 YYEEEE. The CDR3 contains 15 residues. CDR3 residues: CASSPRGGPDTEAFF. CDR3 in DNA: TGTGCCAGCAGCCCACGAGGAGGGCCCGACACTGAAGCTTTCTTT.

The chain recombines TRBV4-1 with TRBJ2-7, with 7 bases aligning to TRBD2. With 4 bases clipped from V and 0 bases from J, the junction kept 12 bases outside the gene matches. The germline V gene has CDR1 MGHRA and CDR2 YSYEKL. This CDR3 is built from 17 residues. The CDR3 region has the DNA TGCGCCAGCAGCCTCTGGGTGGGGCGGGAGCACTCCTACGAGCAGTACTTC. It encodes CASSLWVGREHSYEQYF.

The chain combines TRBV7-3 with TRBJ2-5; D unclear. The V gene lost 1 base and the J gene lost 1 base, with 4 bases spanning the gap. Germline CDR1 and CDR2: SGHTA and FQGTGA. The CDR3 has 13 residues. Here the CDR3 reads CASSLRLQETQYF. The DNA for the CDR3 is TGTGCCAGCAGCTTAAGGCTCCAAGAGACCCAGTACTTC. The full variable domain, rest sourced from reference TRBV7-3 and TRBJ2-5, is GAGVSQTPSNKVTEKGKYVELRCDPISGHTALYWYRQSLGQGPEFLIYFQGTGAADDSGLPNDRFFAVRPEGSVSTLKIQRTERGDSAVYLCASSLRLQETQYFGPGTRLLVL.

The chain is built from TRBV30 and TRBJ2-4; D is perhaps TRBD1 (5 bases). The CDR3 is 14 residues long. The germline gives CDR1 GTSNPN, CDR2 SVGIG (reference sequence). V was shortened by 1 base and J by 3 bases, with 10 bases between the two germline ends. This CDR3 is CAWSADIVKNIQYF. In nucleotides, the CDR3 is TGTGCCTGGAGTGCGGACATAGTCAAAAACATTCAGTACTTC.

V usage is TRBV18 and J usage is TRBJ2-1, with D unresolved. V was cut by 3 bases and J by 5 bases, with 14 bases left in between. This CDR3 is built from 15 residues. Germline V gene lookup returns CDR1 KGHSH and CDR2 LQKENI. As DNA, the CDR3 is TGTGCCAGCTCACCTGGGGTACGGTTCGACAATGAGCAGTTCTTC. It encodes CASSPGVRFDNEQFF.